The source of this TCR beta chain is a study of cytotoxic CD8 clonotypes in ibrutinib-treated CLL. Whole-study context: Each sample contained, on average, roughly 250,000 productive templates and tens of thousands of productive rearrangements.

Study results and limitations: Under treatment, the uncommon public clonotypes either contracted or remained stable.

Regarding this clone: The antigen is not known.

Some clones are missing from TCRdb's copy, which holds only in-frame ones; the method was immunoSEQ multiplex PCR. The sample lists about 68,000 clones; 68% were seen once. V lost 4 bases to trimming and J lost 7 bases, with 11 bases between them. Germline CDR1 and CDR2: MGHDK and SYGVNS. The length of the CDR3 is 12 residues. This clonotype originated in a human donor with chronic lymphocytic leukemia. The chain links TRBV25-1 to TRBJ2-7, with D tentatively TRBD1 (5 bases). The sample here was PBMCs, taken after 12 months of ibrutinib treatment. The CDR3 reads CASSAPQEEQYF. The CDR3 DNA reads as TGTGCCAGCAGTGCACCACAGGAGGAGCAGTACTTC.